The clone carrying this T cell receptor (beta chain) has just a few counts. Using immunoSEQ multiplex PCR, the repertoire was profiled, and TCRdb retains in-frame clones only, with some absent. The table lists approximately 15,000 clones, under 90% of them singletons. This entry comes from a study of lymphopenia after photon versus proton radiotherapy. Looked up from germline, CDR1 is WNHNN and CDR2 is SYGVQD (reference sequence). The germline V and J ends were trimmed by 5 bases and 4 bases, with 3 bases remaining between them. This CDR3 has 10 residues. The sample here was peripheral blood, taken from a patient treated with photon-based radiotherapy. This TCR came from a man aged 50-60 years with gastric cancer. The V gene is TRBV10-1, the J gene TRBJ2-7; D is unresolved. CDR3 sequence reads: CASSRYEQYV. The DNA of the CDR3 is TGCGCCAGCAGTCGGTACGAGCAGTACGTC.